The TCR beta chain under discussion was sequenced for a study of early T cells in non-severe SARS-CoV-2 infection. Turning to the study itself: The input, bulk RNA from unsorted whole blood, was sequenced, and chains were unpaired. The study's findings and limits: VDJdb-based annotation leaned toward anti-spike CD8 responses and missed private and CD4 specificities.

Worth noting for this clonotype: Its antigen is undetermined. A much larger clone differs from this one at a single base, so this may be a read error.

Germline CDR1 is SQVTM and CDR2 is ANQGSEA. The CDR3 spans 12 residues. As part of library construction, unique molecular identifiers were attached to individual cDNA molecules. TCRdb reanalysed the 5' RACE reads using MiXCR and keeps one entry per CDR3 protein. The sample contains some 38,000 distinct CDR3 sequences, roughly 3.9% of which appear only once. The sample was whole blood. The sequence was collected from an adult who was a healthcare worker with PCR-confirmed SARS-CoV-2 infection or an uninfected control (not recorded which). The genes are TRBV29-1 and TRBJ1-2; no reliable D call. The CDR3, as DNA: TGCAGCGTTGCTCAGGATAACTATGGCTACGCCTTC. Its protein product is CSVAQDNYGYAF. Full variable domain (missing parts from reference TRBV29-1 and TRBJ1-2): SAVISQKPSRDICQRGTSLTIQCQVDSQVTMMFWYRQQPGQSLTLIATANQGSEATYESGFVIDKFPISRPNLTFSTLTVSNMSPEDSSIYLCSVAQDNYGYAFGSGTRLTVV.